This is a list of T cell receptor beta chains from one sample in a study of cytomegalovirus exposure and HLA in healthy donors. Sequencing was performed with immunoSEQ multiplex PCR; in TCRdb, only in-frame clones are kept and a portion is missing. The data contain 58,000 or so clones, more than 70% of them seen just once; the ten biggest clones take up roughly a quarter. The source material was PBMCs. The receptors derive from a woman in her 40s in good health and CMV-seropositive. Both conserved end residues are part of each CDR3. D genes are given only for firm matches. Not every row has a clone size; where given, it reads once, few, many or a size class.

v_call: TRBV7-2
clone_size: .
j_call: TRBJ2-4
d_call: TRBD2
cdr3_aa: CASSFGGNANIQYF
cdr3_nt: TGTGCCAGCAGCTTCGGGGGGAACGCAAACATTCAGTACTTC

v_call: TRBV5-1
clone_size: .
j_call: TRBJ1-6
d_call: TRBD1
cdr3_aa: CASSPGTGDFRGSPLHF
cdr3_nt: TGCGCCAGCAGCCCCGGGACAGGGGACTTTAGAGGTTCACCCCTCCACTTT

v_call: TRBV25-1
clone_size: .
j_call: TRBJ1-1
d_call: .
cdr3_aa: CASSLSRGTEAFF
cdr3_nt: TGTGCCAGTTCCCTTAGTCGGGGCACTGAAGCTTTCTTT

v_call: TRBV19
clone_size: .
j_call: TRBJ1-5
d_call: .
cdr3_aa: CASSYYRASRGNQPQHF
cdr3_nt: TGTGCCAGTAGTTACTACAGGGCCAGTCGCGGCAATCAGCCCCAGCATTTT

v_call: TRBV2
clone_size: .
j_call: TRBJ2-2
d_call: .
cdr3_aa: CASRYSPDTGELFF
cdr3_nt: TGTGCGAGTAGGTACAGCCCCGACACCGGGGAGCTGTTTTTT

v_call: TRBV5-1
clone_size: .
j_call: TRBJ2-2
d_call: TRBD1
cdr3_aa: CASSPDRAVTGELFF
cdr3_nt: TGCGCCAGCAGCCCTGACAGGGCGGTCACCGGGGAGCTGTTTTTT

v_call: TRBV6-5
clone_size: few
j_call: TRBJ1-2
d_call: .
cdr3_aa: CASSEVSGAGYTF
cdr3_nt: TGTGCCAGCAGTGAAGTATCTGGGGCGGGCTACACCTTC

v_call: TRBV19
clone_size: .
j_call: TRBJ2-3
d_call: .
cdr3_aa: CASSIGRATDTQYF
cdr3_nt: TGTGCCAGTAGTATTGGCAGGGCCACAGATACGCAGTATTTT

v_call: TRBV6-4
clone_size: few
j_call: TRBJ2-2
d_call: .
cdr3_aa: CASSEEGGTGELFF
cdr3_nt: TGTGCCAGCAGTGAAGAAGGGGGCACCGGGGAGCTGTTTTTT

v_call: TRBV5-4
clone_size: .
j_call: TRBJ2-7
d_call: TRBD1
cdr3_aa: CASSLETGGQYEQYF
cdr3_nt: TGTGCCAGCAGCTTGGAAACAGGGGGCCAGTACGAGCAGTACTTC

v_call: TRBV5-6
clone_size: .
j_call: TRBJ2-3
d_call: TRBD2
cdr3_aa: CASSLLTSGGVTDTQYF
cdr3_nt: TGTGCCAGCAGCTTGCTGACTAGCGGGGGGGTCACAGATACGCAGTATTTT

v_call: TRBV30
clone_size: .
j_call: TRBJ2-1
d_call: TRBD1
cdr3_aa: CAWSSGQGYNEQFF
cdr3_nt: TGTGCCTGGAGTTCGGGACAGGGCTACAATGAGCAGTTCTTC

v_call: TRBV30
clone_size: .
j_call: TRBJ2-7
d_call: TRBD2
cdr3_aa: CAWSPGTSLYEQYF
cdr3_nt: TGTGCCTGGTCTCCGGGGACTAGCCTCTACGAGCAGTACTTC

v_call: TRBV19
clone_size: .
j_call: TRBJ1-3
d_call: .
cdr3_aa: CASTPGGLGNTIYF
cdr3_nt: TGTGCCAGTACCCCGGGGGGGCTTGGAAACACCATATATTTT

v_call: TRBV14
clone_size: .
j_call: TRBJ1-2
d_call: .
cdr3_aa: CASSPRGQRIYGYTF
cdr3_nt: TGTGCCAGCAGCCCCCGAGGACAGCGGATCTATGGCTACACCTTC

v_call: TRBV4-1
clone_size: few
j_call: TRBJ1-1
d_call: TRBD1
cdr3_aa: CASSQGATGGTEAFF
cdr3_nt: TGCGCCAGCAGCCAGGGCGCCACAGGGGGCACTGAAGCTTTCTTT

v_call: TRBV30
clone_size: .
j_call: TRBJ1-2
d_call: .
cdr3_aa: CAWSVEFSLTGHPPKGYTF
cdr3_nt: TGTGCCTGGAGTGTAGAATTTTCGCTTACGGGTCACCCTCCCAAGGGCTACACCTTC

v_call: TRBV5-6
clone_size: .
j_call: TRBJ1-1
d_call: .
cdr3_aa: CASSFPDSTGTAFF
cdr3_nt: TGTGCCAGCAGTTTCCCCGACAGTACGGGTACTGCTTTCTTT

v_call: TRBV19
clone_size: .
j_call: TRBJ1-1
d_call: .
cdr3_aa: CASKGVFEAFF
cdr3_nt: TGTGCGAGTAAGGGGGTCTTTGAAGCTTTCTTT

v_call: TRBV5-4
clone_size: .
j_call: TRBJ2-2
d_call: .
cdr3_aa: CASRGPNTGELFF
cdr3_nt: TGTGCCAGCAGGGGGCCAAACACCGGGGAGCTGTTTTTT

v_call: TRBV11-2
clone_size: .
j_call: TRBJ1-2
d_call: .
cdr3_aa: CASSPFRRKNYGYTF
cdr3_nt: TGTGCCAGCAGCCCCTTCAGAAGAAAGAACTATGGCTACACCTTC

v_call: TRBV25-1
clone_size: .
j_call: TRBJ2-7
d_call: TRBD1
cdr3_aa: CASSGGTGGQLRGQYF
cdr3_nt: TGTGCCAGCAGTGGGGGGACAGGGGGACAACTACGAGGGCAGTACTTC

v_call: TRBV6-5
clone_size: .
j_call: TRBJ1-2
d_call: .
cdr3_aa: CASSPSNYGYTF
cdr3_nt: TGTGCCAGCAGCCCCTCCAACTATGGCTACACCTTC

v_call: TRBV5-3
clone_size: .
j_call: TRBJ2-1
d_call: TRBD1
cdr3_aa: CARSQRGTGNNEQFF
cdr3_nt: TGTGCCAGAAGCCAACGGGGGACAGGGAACAATGAGCAGTTCTTC

v_call: TRBV19
clone_size: .
j_call: TRBJ2-1
d_call: TRBD1
cdr3_aa: CASSILQGSKNEQFF
cdr3_nt: TGTGCCAGTAGTATCCTACAGGGGAGCAAGAATGAGCAGTTCTTC

v_call: TRBV10-1
clone_size: .
j_call: TRBJ2-7
d_call: TRBD2
cdr3_aa: CASSESGGEHEQYF
cdr3_nt: TGCGCCAGCAGTGAGTCGGGGGGGGAACACGAGCAGTACTTC

v_call: TRBV4-3
clone_size: .
j_call: TRBJ2-3
d_call: TRBD2
cdr3_aa: CASSPAGATDTQYF
cdr3_nt: TGCGCCAGCAGCCCAGCGGGGGCCACAGATACGCAGTATTTT

v_call: TRBV11-3
clone_size: .
j_call: TRBJ1-5
d_call: TRBD1
cdr3_aa: CALTGDNQPQHF
cdr3_nt: TGTGCCTTAACAGGGGACAATCAGCCCCAGCATTTT

v_call: TRBV7-8
clone_size: .
j_call: TRBJ2-7
d_call: TRBD2
cdr3_aa: CASSLAASGPYEQYF
cdr3_nt: TGTGCCAGCAGCTTAGCAGCTAGCGGACCATACGAGCAGTACTTC

v_call: TRBV7-2
clone_size: .
j_call: TRBJ1-2
d_call: TRBD1
cdr3_aa: CASSLDRGGYTF
cdr3_nt: TGTGCCAGCAGCTTGGACAGGGGTGGCTACACCTTC

v_call: TRBV5-1
clone_size: .
j_call: TRBJ2-7
d_call: .
cdr3_aa: CASSFSTGNEQYF
cdr3_nt: TGCGCCAGCAGCTTTTCAACAGGGAACGAGCAGTACTTC

v_call: TRBV19
clone_size: .
j_call: TRBJ1-6
d_call: TRBD1
cdr3_aa: CASSTGQNNSPLHF
cdr3_nt: TGTGCCAGTAGTACGGGACAGAATAATTCACCCCTCCACTTT

v_call: TRBV10-3
clone_size: .
j_call: TRBJ1-1
d_call: .
cdr3_aa: CAISEGRADGDTEAFF
cdr3_nt: TGTGCCATCAGTGAGGGGAGGGCAGATGGGGACACTGAAGCTTTCTTT

v_call: TRBV19
clone_size: .
j_call: TRBJ2-5
d_call: .
cdr3_aa: CASSISQGWGETQYF
cdr3_nt: TGTGCCAGTAGTATAAGCCAGGGCTGGGGAGAGACCCAGTACTTC

v_call: TRBV5-6
clone_size: .
j_call: TRBJ2-1
d_call: TRBD2
cdr3_aa: CASSLTSGNEQFF
cdr3_nt: TGTGCCAGCAGCTTGACTAGCGGCAATGAGCAGTTCTTC

v_call: TRBV27
clone_size: .
j_call: TRBJ1-1
d_call: TRBD1
cdr3_aa: CASSLATGSTEAFF
cdr3_nt: TGTGCCAGCAGTCTCGCGACAGGGTCCACTGAAGCTTTCTTT

v_call: TRBV6-1
clone_size: .
j_call: TRBJ1-1
d_call: .
cdr3_aa: CASSESGGGRAFF
cdr3_nt: TGTGCCAGCAGTGAATCGGGGGGGGGCAGGGCTTTCTTT

v_call: TRBV5-6
clone_size: .
j_call: TRBJ1-6
d_call: .
cdr3_aa: CASSLSTSPGSNSPLHF
cdr3_nt: TGTGCCAGCAGCTTGTCTACTTCTCCAGGTTCCAATTCACCCCTCCACTTT

v_call: TRBV30
clone_size: .
j_call: TRBJ1-5
d_call: .
cdr3_aa: CAWASDKFSNQPQHF
cdr3_nt: TGTGCCTGGGCTTCCGACAAGTTCAGCAATCAGCCCCAGCATTTT

v_call: TRBV11-3
clone_size: .
j_call: TRBJ2-3
d_call: TRBD2
cdr3_aa: CASSSSGVTDTQYF
cdr3_nt: TGTGCCAGCAGCTCCAGCGGGGTGACAGATACGCAGTATTTT

v_call: TRBV15
clone_size: few
j_call: TRBJ1-1
d_call: TRBD1
cdr3_aa: CATSRFGQGNTEAFF
cdr3_nt: TGTGCCACCAGCAGGTTCGGACAGGGGAACACTGAAGCTTTCTTT

v_call: TRBV28
clone_size: .
j_call: TRBJ2-5
d_call: TRBD1
cdr3_aa: CASSPRTGEETQYF
cdr3_nt: TGTGCCAGCAGTCCCCGGACAGGGGAAGAGACCCAGTACTTC

v_call: TRBV30
clone_size: .
j_call: TRBJ2-1
d_call: .
cdr3_aa: CAWRYPMSSYNEQFF
cdr3_nt: TGTGCCTGGAGATACCCCATGAGCTCCTACAATGAGCAGTTCTTC

v_call: TRBV5-6
clone_size: .
j_call: TRBJ1-1
d_call: .
cdr3_aa: CASFRTGEGTEAFF
cdr3_nt: TGTGCCAGCTTCAGGACCGGGGAGGGCACTGAAGCTTTCTTT

v_call: TRBV9
clone_size: .
j_call: TRBJ2-7
d_call: .
cdr3_aa: CASSVGEGVTYEQYF
cdr3_nt: TGTGCCAGCAGCGTAGGAGAGGGTGTAACCTACGAGCAGTACTTC

v_call: TRBV6-6
clone_size: .
j_call: TRBJ1-5
d_call: .
cdr3_aa: CASSYGPYSNQPQHF
cdr3_nt: TGTGCCAGCAGTTACGGGCCTTATAGCAATCAGCCCCAGCATTTT

v_call: TRBV30
clone_size: .
j_call: TRBJ1-1
d_call: .
cdr3_aa: CAWSVQGVRPEAFF
cdr3_nt: TGTGCCTGGAGTGTACAAGGGGTTAGGCCTGAAGCTTTCTTT

v_call: TRBV5-6
clone_size: .
j_call: TRBJ2-7
d_call: .
cdr3_aa: CASSLGQIPYEQYF
cdr3_nt: TGTGCCAGCAGCTTGGGACAGATCCCCTACGAGCAGTACTTC

v_call: TRBV11-2
clone_size: .
j_call: TRBJ2-7
d_call: .
cdr3_aa: CASSLLGVDEQYF
cdr3_nt: TGTGCCAGCAGCTTACTAGGAGTGGACGAGCAGTACTTC

v_call: TRBV5-4
clone_size: .
j_call: TRBJ2-3
d_call: TRBD2
cdr3_aa: CASSLRRASGGPRGDTQYF
cdr3_nt: TGTGCCAGCAGCTTGAGGAGGGCTAGCGGGGGGCCGAGGGGAGATACGCAGTATTTT

v_call: TRBV9
clone_size: .
j_call: TRBJ2-2
d_call: .
cdr3_aa: CASSVSRRGNTGELFF
cdr3_nt: TGTGCCAGCAGCGTATCCCGTAGGGGAAACACCGGGGAGCTGTTTTTT

v_call: TRBV6-5
clone_size: .
j_call: TRBJ2-6
d_call: .
cdr3_aa: CASSYRRGSGANVLTF
cdr3_nt: TGTGCCAGCAGTTACCGCAGGGGATCTGGGGCCAACGTCCTGACTTTC

v_call: TRBV6-5
clone_size: .
j_call: TRBJ1-5
d_call: .
cdr3_aa: CASSYGGKSNQPQHF
cdr3_nt: TGTGCCAGCAGTTATGGGGGGAAGAGCAATCAGCCCCAGCATTTT

v_call: TRBV13
clone_size: .
j_call: TRBJ1-2
d_call: TRBD1
cdr3_aa: CASSLEGDRGYTF
cdr3_nt: TGTGCCAGCAGCTTAGAGGGGGACAGAGGCTACACCTTC

v_call: TRBV9
clone_size: .
j_call: TRBJ2-1
d_call: TRBD2
cdr3_aa: CASSVEGSSGAYNEQFF
cdr3_nt: TGTGCCAGCAGCGTAGAAGGTTCAAGCGGGGCCTACAATGAGCAGTTCTTC